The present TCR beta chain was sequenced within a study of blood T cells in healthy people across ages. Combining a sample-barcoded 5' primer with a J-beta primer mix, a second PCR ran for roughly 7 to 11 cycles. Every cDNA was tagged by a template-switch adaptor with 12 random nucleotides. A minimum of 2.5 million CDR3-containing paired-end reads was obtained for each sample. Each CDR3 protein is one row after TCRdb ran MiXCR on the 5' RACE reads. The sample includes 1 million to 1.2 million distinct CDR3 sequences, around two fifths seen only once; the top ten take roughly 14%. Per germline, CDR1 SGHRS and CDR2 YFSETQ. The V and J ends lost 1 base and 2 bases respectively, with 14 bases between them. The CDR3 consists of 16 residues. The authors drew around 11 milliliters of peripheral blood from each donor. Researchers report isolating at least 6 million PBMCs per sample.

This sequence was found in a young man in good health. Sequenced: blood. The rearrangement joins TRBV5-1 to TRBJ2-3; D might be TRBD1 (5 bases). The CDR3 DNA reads TGCGCCAGCAGCTTGTCGGAAAAGGGGCCCACAGATACGCAGTATTTT. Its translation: CASSLSEKGPTDTQYF. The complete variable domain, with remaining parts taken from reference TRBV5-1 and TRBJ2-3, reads KAGVTQTPRYLIKTRGQQVTLSCSPISGHRSVSWYQQTPGQGLQFLFEYFSETQRNKGNFPGRFSGRQFSNSRSEMNVSTLELGDSALYLCASSLSEKGPTDTQYFGPGTRLTVL.